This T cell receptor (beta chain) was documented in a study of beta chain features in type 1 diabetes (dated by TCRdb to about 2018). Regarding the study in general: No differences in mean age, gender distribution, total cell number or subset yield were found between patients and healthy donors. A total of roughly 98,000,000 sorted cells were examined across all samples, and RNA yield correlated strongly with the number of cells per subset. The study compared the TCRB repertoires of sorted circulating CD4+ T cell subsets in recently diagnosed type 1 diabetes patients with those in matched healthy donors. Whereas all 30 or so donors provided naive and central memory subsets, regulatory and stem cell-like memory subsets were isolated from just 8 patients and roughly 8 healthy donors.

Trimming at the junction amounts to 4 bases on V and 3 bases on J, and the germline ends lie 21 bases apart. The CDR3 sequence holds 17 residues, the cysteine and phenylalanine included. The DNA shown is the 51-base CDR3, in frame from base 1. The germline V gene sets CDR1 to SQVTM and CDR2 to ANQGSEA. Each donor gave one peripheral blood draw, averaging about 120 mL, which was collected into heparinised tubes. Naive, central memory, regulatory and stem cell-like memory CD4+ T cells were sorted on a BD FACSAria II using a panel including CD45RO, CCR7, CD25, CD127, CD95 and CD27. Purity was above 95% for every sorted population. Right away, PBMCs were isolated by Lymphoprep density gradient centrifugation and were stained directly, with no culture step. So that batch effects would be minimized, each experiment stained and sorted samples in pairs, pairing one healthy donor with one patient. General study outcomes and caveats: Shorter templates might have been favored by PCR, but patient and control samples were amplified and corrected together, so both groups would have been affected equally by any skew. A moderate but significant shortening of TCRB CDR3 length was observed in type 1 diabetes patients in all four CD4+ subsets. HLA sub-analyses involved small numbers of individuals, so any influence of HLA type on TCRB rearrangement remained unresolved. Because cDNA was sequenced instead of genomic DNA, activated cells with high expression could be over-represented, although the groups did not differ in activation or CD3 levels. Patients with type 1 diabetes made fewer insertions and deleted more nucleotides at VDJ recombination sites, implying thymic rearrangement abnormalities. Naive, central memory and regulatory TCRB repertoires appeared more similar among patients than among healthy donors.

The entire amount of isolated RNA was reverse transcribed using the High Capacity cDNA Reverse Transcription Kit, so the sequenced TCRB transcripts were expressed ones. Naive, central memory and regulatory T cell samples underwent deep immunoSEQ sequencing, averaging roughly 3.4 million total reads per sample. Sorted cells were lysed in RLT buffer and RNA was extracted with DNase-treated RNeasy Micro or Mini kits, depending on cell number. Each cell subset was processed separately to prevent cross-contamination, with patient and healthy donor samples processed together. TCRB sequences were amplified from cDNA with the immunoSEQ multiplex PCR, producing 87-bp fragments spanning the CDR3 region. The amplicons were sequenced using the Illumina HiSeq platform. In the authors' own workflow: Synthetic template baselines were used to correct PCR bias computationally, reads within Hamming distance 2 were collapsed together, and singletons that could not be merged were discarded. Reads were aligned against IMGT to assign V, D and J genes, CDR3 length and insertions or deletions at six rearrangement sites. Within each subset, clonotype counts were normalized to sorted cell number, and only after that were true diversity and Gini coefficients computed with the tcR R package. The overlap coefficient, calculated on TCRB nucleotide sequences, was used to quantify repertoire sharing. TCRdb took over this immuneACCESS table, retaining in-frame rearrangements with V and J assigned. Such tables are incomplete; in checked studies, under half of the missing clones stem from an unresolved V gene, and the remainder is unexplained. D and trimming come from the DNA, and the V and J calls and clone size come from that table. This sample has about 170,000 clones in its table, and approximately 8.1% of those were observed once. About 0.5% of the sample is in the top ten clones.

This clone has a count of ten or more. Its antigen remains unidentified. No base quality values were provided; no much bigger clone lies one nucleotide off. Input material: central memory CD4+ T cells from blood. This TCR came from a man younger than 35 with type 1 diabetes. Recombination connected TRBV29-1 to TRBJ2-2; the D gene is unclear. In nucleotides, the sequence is TGCAGCGTTGCCCAACAGCCGACAATCTGGGACACCGGGGAGCTGTTTTTT. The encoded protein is CSVAQQPTIWDTGELFF.